This paragraph covers one TCR beta chain sequence. Its antigen is as yet unknown. CDR1 is MDHEN, CDR2 SYDVKM, per germline. This CDR3 has 18 residues. V lost 4 bases and J lost 2; bases outside the gene matches: 17. The data were obtained in a study of cytomegalovirus exposure and HLA in healthy donors. The overall study: Roughly 180 million T cells yielded 90 million to 130 million unique TCR beta sequences in earlier analysis. Within an early data release were about 85 million unique TCRs drawn from HLA-typed donors.

Study-level findings and limits: TRBV6-2, TRBV6-3 and some other V segments were excluded as indistinguishable.

13 Jbeta primers and 60 Vbeta primers were used for the PCR. The assay was immunoSEQ multiplex PCR, and TCRdb's table has in-frame clones only and misses some. This table holds tens of thousands of clones. The gene calls are TRBV28 and TRBJ2-7, with 7 nucleotides matching TRBD2. This receptor was taken from a female donor in good health and CMV-seropositive. The specimen sequenced was PBMCs. The CDR3 spells CASSSPGGEGANAYEQYF. Written as DNA, the CDR3 is TGTGCCAGCAGTTCGCCCGGTGGGGAGGGAGCCAACGCCTACGAGCAGTACTTC.